A single sample is the source of the 21 T cell receptor beta chains below, sequenced in a study of T cell changes during pregnancy in multiple sclerosis. The repertoire was sequenced with immunoSEQ multiplex PCR; TCRdb's copy has only in-frame clones and lacks some. Of some 85,000 clones listed, over 90% are singletons. Sequenced here: peripheral blood, sampled in the third trimester of pregnancy. The receptors originated from a female donor with multiple sclerosis, enrolled in a pregnancy study.

This chain joins TRBV4-2 and TRBJ2-7; D uncertain. Per the germline V gene, CDR1 is LGHNA and CDR2 is YNFKEQ. The CDR3 length is 15 residues. Trimming stripped 0 bases from V and 0 bases from J, with 9 bases between. The CDR3 sequence: CASSQDLPGSYEQYF. The DNA of the CDR3 is TGTGCCAGCAGCCAAGATCTCCCGGGCTCCTACGAGCAGTACTTC.

The chain is built from TRBV13 and TRBJ2-7; 11 nucleotides match TRBD2. The CDR3 runs 17 residues. J gave up 4 bases and V 3 bases, and 11 bases lay outside the gene matches. CDR1 is PRHDT and CDR2 is FYEKMQ in the germline V gene (reference sequence). In nucleotides, the CDR3 is TGTGCCAGCAGCTTCTGGACCACTAGCGGGAGAGAATACGAGCAGTACTTC. As protein: CASSFWTTSGREYEQYF.

The rearrangement joins TRBV27 to TRBJ1-2; D gene uncertain. CDR1 MNHEY and CDR2 SMNVEV come from the germline V gene (reference sequence). The CDR3 contains 15 residues. V was pared by 4 bases and J by 5 bases, with 17 bases between. The CDR3 DNA reads TGTGCCAGCAGTTCACCACTTGGAGGAATGTATGGCTACACCTTC. Protein: CASSSPLGGMYGYTF.

The chain uses TRBV6-4 and TRBJ1-5, with D uncertain. Germline-derived CDR1 and CDR2 are MRHNA and SNTAGT. Trimming shortened V by 4 bases and J by 7 bases, and 11 bases separated the two germline ends. The CDR3 length is 13 residues. For the CDR3, the DNA is TGTGCCAGCAGTGCGTGGAGCGGCCAGCCCCAGCATTTT. The encoded protein is CASSAWSGQPQHF.

The V call is TRBV5-1, the J call TRBJ2-3, with D possibly TRBD2 on 6 matching bases. V dropped 1 base and J dropped 2 bases, with 14 bases sitting between them. Germline V CDR1 and CDR2: SGHRS, YFSETQ. The CDR3 sequence is 16 residues long. The CDR3 protein is CASSLYRRGSTDTQYF. CDR3 DNA sequence: TGCGCCAGCAGCTTGTATCGGCGGGGATCCACAGATACGCAGTATTTT. Combining the CDR3 with reference TRBV5-1 and TRBJ2-3 gives the whole variable domain KAGVTQTPRYLIKTRGQQVTLSCSPISGHRSVSWYQQTPGQGLQFLFEYFSETQRNKGNFPGRFSGRQFSNSRSEMNVSTLELGDSALYLCASSLYRRGSTDTQYFGPGTRLTVL.

This clone was recorded once. This rearrangement joins TRBV2 to TRBJ2-3; TRBD2 matches 7 bases. Germline V lookup: CDR1 SNHLY, CDR2 FYNNEI. The CDR3 consists of 15 residues. The J segment lost 0 bases and the V segment lost 6 bases, leaving 6 bases of the junction unmatched. The CDR3: CASRSRSGSTDTQYF. CDR3 nucleotides: TGTGCCAGCAGATCGCGTAGCGGGAGCACAGATACGCAGTATTTT.

The genes are TRBV19 and TRBJ2-1; D possibly corresponds to TRBD1 (5 bases). CDR1 LNHDA and CDR2 SQIVND come from the germline V gene (reference sequence). The CDR3 totals 15 residues. V lost 5 bases to trimming and J lost 7 bases, with 18 bases between them. CDR3 sequence reads: CASSGAQGPTNEQFF. The CDR3 DNA follows: TGTGCCAGTAGTGGAGCTCAGGGTCCTACTAATGAGCAGTTCTTC.

V gene TRBV7-9 combines with J gene TRBJ1-1; D gene ambiguous. The germline V and J ends were trimmed by 5 bases and 5 bases, with 15 bases remaining between them. The V gene's germline CDR1 is SEHNR and CDR2 FQNEAQ (reference sequence). The CDR3 runs 14 residues. As DNA, the CDR3 is TGTGCCAGCAGCCAATCTTCGGGGATTACTGAAGCTTTCTTT. Its translation is CASSQSSGITEAFF.

J is TRBJ1-5 and V is TRBV15; possibly TRBD1 for D (6 bases). The V gene lost 4 bases and the J gene lost 3 bases, with 16 bases spanning the gap. This CDR3 is built from 16 residues. Looked up from germline, CDR1 is LNHNV and CDR2 is YYDKDF (reference sequence). In nucleotides, the CDR3 is TGTGCCACCAGCACTCGACAGGTGGGGGACAATCAGCCCCAGCATTTT. Translated, it gives CATSTRQVGDNQPQHF.

The chain links TRBV29-1 to TRBJ1-5; no firm D call. Germline loops: CDR1 SQVTM, CDR2 ANQGSEA. V was clipped by 6 bases and J by 5 bases, with 17 bases between them. The CDR3 extends over 14 amino acids. The CDR3, as DNA: TGCAGCGTAAGCTACAGAGCTACGGATCAGCCCCAGCATTTT. Translated: CSVSYRATDQPQHF.

This chain joins TRBV29-1 and TRBJ1-1; no clear D. Per germline, CDR1 SQVTM and CDR2 ANQGSEA. The CDR3 length is 12 residues. Trimming cost V 5 bases and J 1 base, with 8 bases left between them. DNA of the CDR3: TGCAGCGTTCGGAGGTGGAACACTGAAGCTTTCTTT. Protein sequence: CSVRRWNTEAFF.

This sequence joins TRBV28 and TRBJ2-3, with TRBD1 matching over 10 bases. Germline V CDR1 and CDR2: MDHEN, SYDVKM. The CDR3 is made up of 15 amino acids. The V segment lost 6 bases and the J segment 1 base; nucleotides outside the gene matches: 4. The CDR3 region has the DNA TGTGCCAGCAGAACCGGACAGGGGGGCACAGATACGCAGTATTTT. It is translated as CASRTGQGGTDTQYF.

The CDR3 DNA reads TGCGCCAGCAGCTTGGCAGGGGACAGGATGGGATACGAGCAGTACTTC. Translated: CASSLAGDRMGYEQYF. The rearrangement joins TRBV5-1 to TRBJ2-7, with 8 bases that match TRBD1. This CDR3 contains 16 residues. Germline lookup yields CDR1 SGHRS and CDR2 YFSETQ. With 0 bases clipped from V and 4 bases from J, the junction kept 9 bases outside the gene matches.

The rearrangement links TRBV2 to TRBJ1-5; 8 nucleotides align to TRBD1. The germline V gene encodes CDR1 SNHLY and CDR2 FYNNEI. Trimming took 4 bases from V and 4 from J; bases not matched to a gene: 6. The CDR3 length is 15 residues. CDR3 DNA: TGTGCCAGCAGTGGTTCAGGGGGCCAGAATCAGCCCCAGCATTTT. As protein: CASSGSGGQNQPQHF.

This sequence joins TRBV30 and TRBJ2-1; perhaps TRBD1 as D (6 bases). From germline, CDR1 is GTSNPN and CDR2 SVGIG (reference sequence). With 0 bases removed from V and 0 bases from J, the gap between germline ends came to 12 bases. This CDR3 has 16 residues. The CDR3 loop reads CAWSVPFRGSYNEQFF. CDR3 in DNA: TGTGCCTGGAGTGTACCATTCAGGGGCTCCTACAATGAGCAGTTCTTC.

J is TRBJ1-6 and V is TRBV29-1; 11 bases map to TRBD1. The CDR3 loop spans 13 amino acids. J was trimmed by 7 bases and V by 6 bases; bases with no gene match: 2. From germline, CDR1 is SQVTM and CDR2 ANQGSEA. The CDR3 region is CSVGQGVNSPLHF. The CDR3 DNA reads as TGCAGCGTGGGACAGGGGGTGAATTCACCCCTCCACTTT.

The chain uses TRBV4-1 and TRBJ2-7; D unresolved. V shed 1 base and J shed 3 bases, with 7 bases lying between them. Germline-derived CDR1 and CDR2 are MGHRA and YSYEKL. The CDR3 is 13 residues long. The CDR3 sequence is CASSQGPSYEQYF. CDR3 DNA sequence: TGCGCCAGCAGCCAAGGGCCTAGCTACGAGCAGTACTTC.

The chain joins TRBV25-1 to TRBJ2-7; 10 nucleotides match TRBD1. Losses at the gene ends were 4 bases for V and 3 bases for J; bases not matched to a gene: 9. Germline lookup yields CDR1 MGHDK and CDR2 SYGVNS. The CDR3 sequence is 16 residues long. In nucleotides, the CDR3 is TGTGCCAGCAGTGCATCCGGGACAGGGGCTTTCTACGAGCAGTACTTC. Translating gives CASSASGTGAFYEQYF.

The genes are TRBV19 and TRBJ1-5, with D possibly TRBD1 on 6 matching bases. There are 14 residues in the CDR3. CDR1 is LNHDA, CDR2 SQIVND, per germline (reference sequence). The V and J ends lost 6 bases and 4 bases respectively, with 13 bases between them. DNA for the CDR3: TGTGCCAGTAGCGATGGGAGGGGGAATCAGCCCCAGCATTTT. This gives the protein CASSDGRGNQPQHF.

The V gene is TRBV11-2, the J gene TRBJ1-2, with D maybe TRBD1 (5 bases). CDR1 SGHAT and CDR2 FQNNGV come from the germline V gene. This CDR3 region has 15 residues. The V gene lost 5 bases and the J gene lost 3 bases, with 16 bases spanning the gap. CDR3 sequence: CASSQAGPGDYGYTF. The DNA for the CDR3 is TGTGCCAGCAGCCAAGCGGGACCGGGTGACTATGGCTACACCTTC.

V is TRBV2 and J is TRBJ2-1; D possibly corresponds to TRBD2 (6 bases). Germline V gene sequence: CDR1 SNHLY, CDR2 FYNNEI. With 8 bases removed from V and 0 bases from J, the gap between germline ends came to 26 bases. This CDR3 contains 19 residues. The CDR3 loop reads CASGSSISGGISSYNEQFF. The CDR3 bases are TGTGCCAGCGGATCCTCGATTAGCGGAGGAATTAGCTCCTACAATGAGCAGTTCTTC.